The sequence of this T cell receptor beta chain was determined in a study of cytotoxic CD8 clonotypes in ibrutinib-treated CLL. Overall study context: Partial response occurred in 24 patients and complete response in 2; at median about 70 months, roughly 15 remained remitted and 12 progressed. Response specimens were obtained following a median treatment duration of approximately 11 months, with a range of 6 to 36. Study-wide results and limits: Clonality measured at baseline exceeded age-matched healthy donors, tracking circulating CD8+ T-cell counts.

Comment on this clone: Its antigen is not identified.

The targeted sequencing depth was 1 in 200,000 to 1 in 1 million T cells. TCRdb's copy holds only in-frame clones and misses some; the assay was immunoSEQ multiplex PCR. Found here are some 65,000 clones, around 52% of them singletons; the top ten hold 14% to 15%. CDR1 and CDR2 from the germline V gene are MDHEN and SYDVKM. V lost 4 bases and J 2 bases, leaving 5 bases between the germline ends. The CDR3 contains 12 residues. The receptor was derived from a human donor with chronic lymphocytic leukemia. Sample: PBMCs, taken after 12 months of ibrutinib treatment. V and J are TRBV28 and TRBJ1-1; D unresolved. The CDR3 DNA is TGTGCCAGCAGTTCAAAAAACACTGAAGCTTTCTTT. It yields the protein CASSSKNTEAFF.